This T cell receptor beta chain emerged from a study of PD-L1 blockade in urothelial cancer. The repertoire was sequenced with immunoSEQ multiplex PCR; TCRdb's copy has only in-frame clones and lacks some. The sample gives tens of thousands of clones, less than 90% of which show up once; 2% to 2.5% is in the top ten. Noted time point: pretreatment peripheral blood. The sample was PBMCs, taken around atezolizumab (anti-PD-L1) treatment. The clonotype originates from a man aged 60-69 years with urothelial cancer.

The chain's CDR3 is CASTPQATNEKLFF. The CDR3 region has the DNA TGTGCCAGCACTCCGCAGGCAACTAATGAAAAACTGTTTTTT. V is TRBV6-6 and J is TRBJ1-4, with D unresolved. The V end lost 7 bases, the J end lost 0 bases, and 9 bases lay between the germline ends. The CDR3 loop spans 14 amino acids. Germline lookup yields CDR1 MNHNY and CDR2 SVGAGI (reference sequence).